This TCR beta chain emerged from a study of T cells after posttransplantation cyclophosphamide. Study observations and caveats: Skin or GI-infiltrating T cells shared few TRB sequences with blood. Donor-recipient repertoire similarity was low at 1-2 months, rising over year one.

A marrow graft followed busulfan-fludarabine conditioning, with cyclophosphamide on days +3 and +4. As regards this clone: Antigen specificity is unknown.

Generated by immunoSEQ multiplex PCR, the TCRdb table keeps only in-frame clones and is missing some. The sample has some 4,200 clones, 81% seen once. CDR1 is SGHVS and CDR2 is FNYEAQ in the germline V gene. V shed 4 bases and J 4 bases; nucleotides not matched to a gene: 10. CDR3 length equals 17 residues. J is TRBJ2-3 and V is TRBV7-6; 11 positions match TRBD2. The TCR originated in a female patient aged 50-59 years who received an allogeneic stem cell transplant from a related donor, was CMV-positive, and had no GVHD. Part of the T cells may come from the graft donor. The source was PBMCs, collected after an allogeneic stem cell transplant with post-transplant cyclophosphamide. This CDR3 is CASSSLSGRASPDTQYF. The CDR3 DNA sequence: TGTGCCAGCAGCTCTCTTAGCGGGAGGGCCAGTCCAGATACGCAGTATTTT.